The present T cell receptor beta chain was sequenced within a study of T cells in Graves' hyperthyroidism and ophthalmopathy. TCR beta CDR3 sequences were amplified from RNA transcripts. With the HTBI primer set, the TCR CDR3 went through a first round of RT-PCR. TCRdb itself ran the multiplex PCR reads through MiXCR, one entry per CDR3 protein. Altogether some 600,000 distinct CDR3 sequences are present, 46% being singletons, with the ten largest covering just under 8.5%. Any patient presenting with uncontrolled infection, other autoimmune disease, pregnancy or lactation was left out. Diagnostic decisions used clinical symptoms, serum thyroxine and TRAb, thyroid ultrasound and orbital computed tomography. The CDR3 spans 14 residues. CDR1 SEHNR and CDR2 FQNEAQ come from the germline V gene (reference sequence). The V and J ends lost 1 base and 5 bases respectively, with 12 bases between them.

The origin of this receptor is a woman aged 18-29 years with Graves' hyperthyroidism. V is TRBV7-9 and J is TRBJ2-7, with D perhaps matching TRBD1 (5 bases). Sequencing was done on a sample of peripheral blood or thyroid tissue (not recorded which). CDR3 sequence reads: CASSLEWTTNEQYF. DNA for the CDR3: TGTGCCAGCAGCTTAGAGTGGACAACTAACGAGCAGTACTTC.